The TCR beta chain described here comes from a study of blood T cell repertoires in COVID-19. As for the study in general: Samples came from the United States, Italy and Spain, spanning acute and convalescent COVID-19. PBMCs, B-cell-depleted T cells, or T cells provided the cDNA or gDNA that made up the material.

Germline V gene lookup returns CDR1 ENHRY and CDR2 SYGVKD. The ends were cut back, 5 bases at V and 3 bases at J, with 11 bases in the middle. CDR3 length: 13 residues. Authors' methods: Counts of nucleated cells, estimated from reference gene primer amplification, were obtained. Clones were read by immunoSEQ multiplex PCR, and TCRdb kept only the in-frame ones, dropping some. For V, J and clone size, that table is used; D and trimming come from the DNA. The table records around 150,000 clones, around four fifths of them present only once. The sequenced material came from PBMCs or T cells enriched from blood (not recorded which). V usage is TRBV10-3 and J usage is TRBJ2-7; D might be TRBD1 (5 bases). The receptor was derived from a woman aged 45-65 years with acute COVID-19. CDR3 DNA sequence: TGTGCCATCAGTCCTCAGGGAAACTACGAGCAGTACTTC. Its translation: CAISPQGNYEQYF.